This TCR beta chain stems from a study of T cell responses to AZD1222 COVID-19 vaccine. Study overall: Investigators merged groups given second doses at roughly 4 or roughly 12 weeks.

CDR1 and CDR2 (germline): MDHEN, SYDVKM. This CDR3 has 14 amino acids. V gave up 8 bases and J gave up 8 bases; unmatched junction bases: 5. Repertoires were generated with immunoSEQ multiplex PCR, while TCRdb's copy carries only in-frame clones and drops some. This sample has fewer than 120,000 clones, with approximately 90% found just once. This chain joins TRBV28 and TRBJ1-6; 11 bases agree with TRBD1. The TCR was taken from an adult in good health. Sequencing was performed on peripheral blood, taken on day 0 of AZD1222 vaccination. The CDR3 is CASGLGQGDSPLHF. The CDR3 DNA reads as TGTGCCAGCGGACTGGGACAGGGGGATTCACCCCTCCACTTT.